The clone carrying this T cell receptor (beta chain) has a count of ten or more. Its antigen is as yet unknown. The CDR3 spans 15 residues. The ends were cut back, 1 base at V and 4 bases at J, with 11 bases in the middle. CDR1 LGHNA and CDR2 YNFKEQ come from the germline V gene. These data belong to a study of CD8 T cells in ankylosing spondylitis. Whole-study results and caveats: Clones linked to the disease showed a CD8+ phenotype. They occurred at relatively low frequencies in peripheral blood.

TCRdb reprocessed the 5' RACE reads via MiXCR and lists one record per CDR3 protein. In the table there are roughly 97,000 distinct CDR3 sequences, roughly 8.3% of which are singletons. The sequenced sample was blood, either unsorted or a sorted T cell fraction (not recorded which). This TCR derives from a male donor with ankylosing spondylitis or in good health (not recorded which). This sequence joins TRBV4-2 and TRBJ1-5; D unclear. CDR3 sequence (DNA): TGTGCCAGCAGCCAAGTCGGGTCCCGGAATCAGCCCCAGCATTTT. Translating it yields CASSQVGSRNQPQHF.